This TCR beta chain came from a study of blood T cell repertoires in COVID-19 (dated by TCRdb to the early 2020s). Describing the broader study: Samples covering the acute and convalescent phases of COVID-19 were provided by collaborators in the United States, Italy and Spain. The material from the prospective study consisted of cDNA or gDNA derived from T cells, B-cell-depleted T cells, or PBMCs. Subjects who had been exposed to COVID-19, were actively infected with it, or had recovered from it provided the deeply sampled blood TCRbeta repertoires that made up the dataset. The repertoires were made available in a free public database intended to serve as a resource for research on the immune response to SARS-CoV-2. Samples were obtained from the ongoing ImmuneRACE study (first 160 participants) and from roughly 1,300 subjects provided by 6 global collaborators. A de-identified subject ID, COVID-19 status, age in years and sex were almost always included in the sample metadata. Where available, HLA class I and class II types were taken from metadata supplied by the sample provider and were not determined by assay-based typing. Summary of the overall study and its limitations: How much clinical and demographic metadata was included differed by source and by participant, and the metadata was provided uncurated.

Relative to germline, V is 7 bases shorter and J is 3 bases shorter, with 9 bases between their ends. The CDR3 contains 12 residues, cysteine and phenylalanine counted. Only the CDR3 DNA stays, 36 bases, in frame from base 1. For CDR1 and CDR2, the germline V gene lists SQVTM and ANQGSEA. Whole blood was collected in K2EDTA tubes by collaborating institutions according to the institutions' own protocols. For TCRbeta analysis, collaborators shipped samples in one of three forms: frozen whole blood, isolated PBMCs, or DNA extracted from either of those sample types. Points on this clone: The target of this receptor is not known. One base away there is no much larger clone; base qualities are not given.

TCRbeta CDR3 regions were amplified from genomic DNA by means of the immunoSEQ Assay, a bias-controlled multiplex PCR. The original pipeline was this. Within the assay, amplification of reference gene primers was used to estimate how many nucleated cells each sample contained. To quantify the absolute abundance of each unique TCRbeta CDR3 rearrangement, sequence reads were collapsed and filtered. For each sample, productive Simpson clonality was calculated as the square root of Simpson's diversity index over productive rearrangements. TCRdb holds this immuneACCESS table with in-frame rearrangements only. Some clones are missing; in checked studies, unresolved V genes explain under half, and the rest has no known cause. The D gene and trimming were derived from the DNA, and the V and J assignments and clone size from that table. Within this sample are about 120,000 clones, with nearly 90% of them counted one time only. The top ten clonotypes cover roughly 1.1% of the sample.

The rearrangement joined TRBV29-1 to TRBJ1-4, with TRBD1 tentatively as D gene (6 bases match). This sequence originates from a woman aged 80 or over with acute or convalescent COVID-19. The specimen was peripheral blood. The DNA sequence reads TGCAGCGCTGGACAGCCTAATGAAAAACTGTTTTTT. It codes for CSAGQPNEKLFF.